These T cell receptor beta chains were read from a single sample in a study of T cells in Graves' hyperthyroidism and ophthalmopathy. TCRdb re-analysed the multiplex PCR reads in MiXCR, keeping a single row per CDR3 protein. The sample has approximately 700,000 distinct CDR3 sequences; 15% to 20% are singletons. The material sequenced was blood. The receptors originated from a man between 18 and 35 years old with Graves' hyperthyroidism. The CDR3 runs from the conserved cysteine through the conserved F or W. Fields, in order: D gene, V gene, clone size, J gene, CDR3 protein, CDR3 DNA. A D gene is named only where the DNA matches it firmly. The size field is filled for only some rows; it gives once, few, many or a size class.

NA	TRBV7-7	many	TRBJ2-1	CASSPGGTEQFF	TGTGCTAGCAGTCCCGGCGGGACTGAGCAGTTCTTC
TRBD1	TRBV20-1	many	TRBJ2-7	CSARGGTGETYEQYF	TGCAGTGCTAGAGGTGGCACAGGGGAGACTTACGAGCAGTACTTC
NA	TRBV28	few	TRBJ2-3	CASSYVASTDTQYF	TGTGCCAGCAGTTATGTAGCTAGCACAGATACGCAGTATTTT
NA	TRBV30	few	TRBJ2-2	CAWSAGKNTGELFF	TGTGCCTGGAGTGCAGGCAAGAACACCGGGGAGCTGTTTTTT
TRBD1	TRBV24-1	many	TRBJ1-2	CATSGQGYGYTF	TGTGCCACCAGTGGACAGGGGTATGGCTACACCTTC
TRBD1	TRBV6-1	many	TRBJ2-1	CASSQDRGGYNEQFF	TGTGCCAGCAGTCAGGACAGGGGTGGGTACAATGAGCAGTTCTTC
NA	TRBV20-1	many	TRBJ2-5	CSARGGGETQYF	TGCAGTGCTAGGGGAGGAGGGGAGACCCAGTACTTC
TRBD2	TRBV9	NA	TRBJ2-4	CASSGSSGTSGKNIQYF	TGTGCCAGCAGCGGCTCCTCGGGGACTAGCGGCAAAAACATTCAGTACTTC
TRBD2	TRBV9	NA	TRBJ2-1	CASSVAGGGVEQFF	TGTGCCAGCAGCGTAGCGGGAGGGGGGGTCGAGCAGTTCTTC
NA	TRBV29-1	NA	TRBJ2-1	CSVLRRLAGGEQFF	TGCAGCGTTCTACGAAGGCTAGCTGGGGGTGAGCAGTTCTTC
TRBD2	TRBV10-3	few	TRBJ2-3	CAISDYGREGTDTQYF	TGTGCCATCAGTGATTACGGGCGGGAGGGCACAGATACGCAGTATTTT
TRBD1	TRBV10-3	NA	TRBJ2-7	CAISYGTGAGLGQYF	TGTGCCATCAGCTACGGGACAGGGGCAGGGTTGGGGCAGTACTTC
TRBD1	TRBV4-1	NA	TRBJ2-1	CASRQGMQGASNEQFF	TGCGCCAGCAGACAAGGGATGCAGGGGGCCTCGAATGAGCAGTTCTTC
NA	TRBV19	few	TRBJ1-1	CASSTGLYTEAFF	TGTGCCAGTAGTACCGGACTCTACACTGAAGCTTTCTTT
NA	TRBV28	NA	TRBJ1-2	CASSPRQYGYTF	TGTGCCAGCAGTCCGCGACAGTATGGCTACACCTTC
NA	TRBV5-1	few	TRBJ2-7	CASSLYYPSKQYF	TGCGCCAGCAGCTTGTATTACCCGTCGAAGCAGTACTTC
NA	TRBV4-1	few	TRBJ1-4	CASSQTPGLTNEKLFF	TGCGCCAGCAGCCAGACTCCAGGGTTGACTAATGAAAAACTGTTTTTT
NA	TRBV11-2	NA	TRBJ1-1	CASSSTGRHTEAFF	TGTGCCAGCAGCTCCACAGGGAGGCACACTGAAGCTTTCTTT
TRBD2	TRBV25-1	NA	TRBJ2-7	CASSDLSGLAFEQHF	TGTGCCAGCAGTGATTTGTCGGGACTAGCTTTCGAGCAGCACTTC
NA	TRBV20-1	NA	TRBJ2-7	CSASRQPDEQYF	TGCAGTGCTAGTCGCCAACCGGACGAGCAGTACTTC
NA	TRBV12-3/TRBV12-4	NA	TRBJ2-7	CASSPGGLPEQYF	TGTGCCAGCAGCCCAGGGGGGCTGCCGGAGCAGTACTTC
NA	TRBV20-1	many	TRBJ2-1	CSARVPAGNNEQFF	TGCAGTGCTAGGGTACCGGCGGGGAACAATGAGCAGTTCTTC
TRBD2	TRBV19	few	TRBJ2-1	CACGTSGGNEQFF	TGTGCCTGCGGGACTAGCGGGGGGAATGAGCAGTTCTTC
NA	TRBV28	many	TRBJ2-7	CASSSPISYEQYF	TGTGCCAGCAGTTCCCCCATCTCCTACGAGCAGTACTTC
NA	TRBV20-1	many	TRBJ1-1	CSAPRRGNTEAFF	TGCAGTGCTCCTAGGCGCGGGAACACTGAAGCTTTCTTT
NA	TRBV30	NA	TRBJ1-4	CAFWTGDEKLFF	TGTGCCTTTTGGACTGGGGATGAAAAACTGTTTTTT
NA	TRBV7-8	NA	TRBJ2-7	CASTPVAGANEQYF	TGTGCCAGCACCCCCGTGGCAGGGGCTAACGAGCAGTACTTC
TRBD2	TRBV4-3	NA	TRBJ2-1	CASSPRVAGGPANEQFF	TGCGCCAGCAGCCCAAGGGTAGCGGGAGGGCCCGCCAATGAGCAGTTCTTC
TRBD1	TRBV15	many	TRBJ2-5	CATKRQGYQETQYF	TGTGCCACCAAAAGACAGGGGTACCAAGAGACCCAGTACTTC
NA	TRBV7-9	many	TRBJ2-5	CASSLTGYQETQYF	TGTGCCAGCAGCCTTACAGGGTACCAAGAGACCCAGTACTTC
NA	TRBV29-1	few	TRBJ2-7	CSGIQGREQYF	TGCAGCGGTATACAGGGTCGAGAGCAGTACTTC
TRBD2	TRBV2	many	TRBJ2-3	CASSEARSGSRDTQYF	TGTGCCAGCAGTGAAGCGCGAAGCGGGAGTAGAGATACGCAGTATTTT
NA	TRBV4-1	many	TRBJ2-7	CASSRILRHPYEQYF	TGCGCCAGCAGCCGGATCCTCCGCCACCCCTACGAGCAGTACTTC
NA	TRBV12-3/TRBV12-4	many	TRBJ2-7	CASSTHRGLGADEQYF	TGTGCCAGCAGTACGCACCGGGGATTGGGGGCCGACGAGCAGTACTTC
NA	TRBV28	many	TRBJ2-1	CASSLVRNEQFF	TGTGCCAGTAGTTTGGTACGCAATGAGCAGTTCTTC
NA	TRBV7-2	few	TRBJ1-2	CASSWDTNYGYTF	TGTGCCAGCTCCTGGGACACCAACTATGGCTACACCTTC
NA	TRBV3-1	NA	TRBJ2-3	CASSRASSFAQYF	TGTGCCAGCAGCCGCGCATCTTCGTTTGCGCAGTATTTT